This record covers a single T cell receptor beta chain. In its sample, this clone was seen a few times. The antigen this receptor binds is unknown. No quality values exist for individual bases; no much larger clone is one base distant. The method behind the library was PCR. The sequencing machine was an Illumina HiSeq 4000. The TCR beta-chain CDR3 region of each patient was profiled by high-throughput sequencing. The paper's processing steps were these. Drawing on CDR3 differences between clinicopathological groups, the researchers built a classifier meant to tell apart patients with distant-metastatic papillary thyroid cancer. Repertoire diversity was assessed with the Shannon index, and tumor-blood repertoire similarity with the Morisita-Horn index. TCRdb redid the processing of the public reads, applying fastp at Q25 and MiXCR, and retained in-frame beta chains. These V and J calls rely on TCRdb rather than the paper's analysis. Across this sample there are under 20,000 clones, with about 25% seen only once. The leading ten clones occupy about 20% of the sample.

The data were obtained in a study of metastatic and nonmetastatic thyroid tumors (dated by TCRdb to 2020 to 2021). Background for the entire study: For patients with malignant and with benign thyroid disease, the researchers compared repertoires between peripheral blood samples and tumor or nodule tissue samples. Findings and caveats that apply to the study as a whole: TCR beta diversity was reported as significantly higher in malignant tumors than in benign nodules, in both blood and tumor samples.

None of the patients had been given any treatment before thyroid surgery. The study retrospectively analysed patient clinical samples collected from the early 2010s to the late 2010s using T-cell receptor beta sequencing. Its CDR3 holds 15 amino acids, cysteine through phenylalanine. Only the CDR3 DNA stays, 45 bases, in frame from base 1. The V and J ends are trimmed by 7 bases and 4 bases, leaving 19 bases between them. The specimen was tumor tissue. The receptor was isolated from a female donor with papillary thyroid cancer or a benign thyroid nodule (not recorded which). Some clones in this sample may be carry-over from other donors' samples. This chain is built from TRBV12-3 or TRBV12-4 and TRBJ1-2, with a tentative D gene TRBD1 over 5 matching bases. CDR3 region: CASTSLGQGSYGYTF. The DNA sequence is TGTGCCAGCACCTCTCTTGGGCAGGGAAGCTATGGCTACACCTTC.